This is a list of T cell receptor beta chains from one sample in a study of cytomegalovirus exposure and HLA in healthy donors. Some clones are missing from TCRdb's copy, which holds only in-frame ones; the method was immunoSEQ multiplex PCR. The repertoire table contains more than 100,000 clones. The sample was PBMCs. The source of these receptors is a man aged 40-55 years in good health and CMV-seronegative. CDR3s include the opening cysteine and the closing phenylalanine or tryptophan. D genes are given only for firm matches.

V gene	D gene	J gene	CDR3 DNA	CDR3 protein
TRBV14	NA	TRBJ1-1	TGTGCCAGCAGCCTCAGGGTAACTGAAGCTTTCTTT	CASSLRVTEAFF
TRBV28	TRBD1	TRBJ1-2	TGTGCCAGCAGGTGGACAGGGGAGGGCTATGGCTACACCTTC	CASRWTGEGYGYTF
TRBV13	TRBD1	TRBJ2-7	TGTGCCAGCAGCTTACGACAGGGCTCCTACGAGCAGTACTTC	CASSLRQGSYEQYF
TRBV5-4	NA	TRBJ2-2	TGTGCCAGCAGCTGGGGGGGGGCGCGGACCGGGGAGCTGTTTTTT	CASSWGGARTGELFF
TRBV27	NA	TRBJ2-7	TGTGCCAGCAGTTTCGAACAGGGTTATAACTACGAGCAGTACTTC	CASSFEQGYNYEQYF
TRBV7-6	TRBD2	TRBJ2-6	TGTGCCAGCAGCTCGCTAGCGGGTCCGTCTGGGGCCAACGTCCTGACTTTC	CASSSLAGPSGANVLTF
TRBV5-6	TRBD2	TRBJ2-1	TGTGCCAGCAGCTTGGGGACTAGCGGTTACAATGAGCAGTTCTTC	CASSLGTSGYNEQFF
TRBV11-2	TRBD1	TRBJ2-5	TGTGCCAGCAGCTTAAGGACAGGTCAAGAGACCCAGTACTTC	CASSLRTGQETQYF
TRBV7-2	TRBD1	TRBJ1-2	TGTGCCAGCAGCCTAGGACAGGGCGGCTATGGCTACACCTTC	CASSLGQGGYGYTF
TRBV6-5	TRBD1	TRBJ2-7	TGTGCCAGCAGTCCGGACAGGGGGCACTACGAGCAGTACTTC	CASSPDRGHYEQYF
TRBV5-1	TRBD1	TRBJ1-1	TGCGCCAGCAGCCTGACATTAGGACAGGGGTACACTGAAGCTTTCTTT	CASSLTLGQGYTEAFF
TRBV11-2	NA	TRBJ1-1	TGTGCCAGCAGCACCCAGGGATGGAACACTGAAGCTTTCTTT	CASSTQGWNTEAFF
TRBV11-3	TRBD1	TRBJ1-1	TGTGCCAGCAGCTATGGGACAGTAGCTGAAGCTTTCTTT	CASSYGTVAEAFF
TRBV30	NA	TRBJ1-6	TGTGCCTGCGGGCAGGGTGTGAATTCACCCCTCCACTTT	CACGQGVNSPLHF
TRBV6-5	TRBD1	TRBJ1-5	TGTGCCAGCAGCTCCAACAGGGGCCAAAATCAGCCCCAGCATTTT	CASSSNRGQNQPQHF
TRBV9	TRBD2	TRBJ2-1	TGTGCCAGCAGCGTAGGAGCTAGCGGGGGGCATCAAATCTACAATGAGCAGTTCTTC	CASSVGASGGHQIYNEQFF
TRBV19	NA	TRBJ2-3	TGTGCCAGTAGTATTGGGGGCTTCTCAGATACGCAGTATTTT	CASSIGGFSDTQYF
TRBV5-4	NA	TRBJ1-1	TGTGCCAGCAGCTTAGGACACCTTCGAACTGAAGCTTTCTTT	CASSLGHLRTEAFF
TRBV30	NA	TRBJ2-3	TGTGCCTGGAGTGTACTATACGAGGAATGGCAGATCACAGATACGCAGTATTTT	CAWSVLYEEWQITDTQYF
TRBV13	NA	TRBJ2-5	TGTGCCAGCAGCCTCAGGACAGTTCAAGAGACCCAGTACTTC	CASSLRTVQETQYF
TRBV27	TRBD1	TRBJ1-1	TGTGCCAGCAGTTTTAACAGGGGGAACACTGAAGCTTTCTTT	CASSFNRGNTEAFF
TRBV9	NA	TRBJ2-2	TGTGCCAGCAGCGTAGCGTCTTCGGGGGAGCGGACCGGGGAGCTGTTTTTT	CASSVASSGERTGELFF
TRBV5-1	TRBD1	TRBJ2-7	TGCGCCAGCAGCTTGACGGGACAGAACACCTACGAGCAGTACTTC	CASSLTGQNTYEQYF
TRBV30	NA	TRBJ1-5	TGTGCCTGGAGTCCAATAGGCGGCGGGGGCAATCAGCCCCAGCATTTT	CAWSPIGGGGNQPQHF
TRBV5-1	TRBD1	TRBJ2-5	TGCGCCAGCAGCGCTGGACAGGGGGCCTTCCAAGAGACCCAGTACTTC	CASSAGQGAFQETQYF
TRBV19	NA	TRBJ1-2	TGTGCCAGTAGTATGAGTGTAGGGGATTATGGCTACACCTTC	CASSMSVGDYGYTF
TRBV9	TRBD2	TRBJ2-1	TGTGCCAGCAGCGCCTGGGAGGGTGAGCAGTTCTTC	CASSAWEGEQFF
TRBV2	TRBD1	TRBJ1-2	TGTGCCAGCAGTGGGACAGGTGACTATGGCTACACCTTC	CASSGTGDYGYTF
TRBV5-1	TRBD1	TRBJ1-1	TGCGCCAGCAGCTTGGACAGGGGGCTTGGGAACACTGAAGCTTTCTTT	CASSLDRGLGNTEAFF
TRBV27	TRBD1	TRBJ1-2	TGTGCCAGCAGTTTAAGAGGACAGGGGCCTACTAACTATGGCTACACCTTC	CASSLRGQGPTNYGYTF
TRBV7-2	NA	TRBJ1-1	TGTGCCAGCAGCTTTATCGGTGCGACAAACACTGAAGCTTTCTTT	CASSFIGATNTEAFF
TRBV5-4	NA	TRBJ1-4	TGTGCCAGCAGCCCGGACCAAGGGGCGGGGGAAAAACTGTTTTTT	CASSPDQGAGEKLFF
TRBV7-2	TRBD1	TRBJ1-2	TGTGCCAGCAGCTTAAGGGTGACAGGGGGCATAGGGGCGGGCTACACCTTC	CASSLRVTGGIGAGYTF
TRBV7-9	NA	TRBJ2-4	TGTGCCAGCAGCTTAGCGGGGGGTAACATTCAGTACTTC	CASSLAGGNIQYF
TRBV6-6	NA	TRBJ1-1	TGTGCCAGCAGTGTTCAGGGTAGCACTGAAGCTTTCTTT	CASSVQGSTEAFF
TRBV7-9	NA	TRBJ2-3	TGTGCCAGCAGCTTAGCGCCGGCAGCGGTGGGGGATACGCAGTATTTT	CASSLAPAAVGDTQYF
TRBV5-4	NA	TRBJ1-1	TGTGCCAGCACCCACAGCTTGAACACTGAAGCTTTCTTT	CASTHSLNTEAFF
TRBV5-1	NA	TRBJ2-5	TGCGCCAGCAGCCACCCAAACTCGGAGACCCAGTACTTC	CASSHPNSETQYF